Presented here are 3 T cell receptor beta chains from one specimen sequenced in a study of blood T cell repertoires in COVID-19 (dated by TCRdb to the early 2020s). Libraries were prepared through the immunoSEQ multiplex PCR assay. The clones in this table, taken by TCRdb from immuneACCESS, are in-frame only. Not every clone is retained; where verified, under half of the shortfall comes from an unresolved V gene, and the cause of the rest is unknown. In this sample the table shows some 320,000 clones, about nine tenths of which occur a single time. Around 2.7% of the sample rests with the top ten. The sequencing sample was made of PBMCs or T cells enriched from blood (not recorded which). Receptor source: a man aged 55 to 70 who had recovered from COVID-19.

This clone was counted once. The chain recombines TRBV6-5 with TRBJ2-7, with 10 bases identical to TRBD1. The CDR3 spans 14 residues. Trimming took 6 bases from V and 1 from J; bases not matched to a gene: 3. Germline loops: CDR1 MNHEY, CDR2 SVGAGI. CDR3 coding DNA: TGTGCCAGCAGGAGGACAGGGGGGTCCTACGAGCAGTACTTC. The encoded protein is CASRRTGGSYEQYF.

The chain joins TRBV7-8 to TRBJ2-1; 9 nucleotides match TRBD2. After removal of 0 bases from V and 9 bases from J, the junction contained 9 bases not matched to a gene. The germline gives CDR1 SGHVS, CDR2 FQNEAQ. CDR3 length: 16 residues. The CDR3 spells CASSLAPGGSGSEQFF. Written as DNA, the CDR3 is TGTGCCAGCAGCTTAGCCCCGGGGGGTAGCGGGAGTGAGCAGTTCTTC.

The V gene is TRBV5-6, the J gene TRBJ1-3; D remains ambiguous. The CDR3 is made up of 15 amino acids. Deletions cut 4 bases from V and 0 bases from J, with 11 bases between. CDR1 is SGHDT, CDR2 YYEEEE, per germline. The DNA for the CDR3 is TGTGCCAGCAGCGCGCTCTCTAGCTCTGGAAACACCATATATTTT. It codes for CASSALSSSGNTIYF.